This T cell receptor beta chain stems from a study of T cell responses to AZD1222 COVID-19 vaccine. Study-wide findings and caveats: Increased Spike-specific TCR breadth and depth were observed after two AZD1222 doses. Every sample of the repertoires postdated the peak T cell response. Clonal diversity was possibly underestimated; the donors were predominantly white British and more often female. Seropositive status at baseline applied to only five to seven AZD1222 recipients.

Assay: immunoSEQ multiplex PCR; the TCRdb copy retains only in-frame clones and omits some. The repertoire includes 98,000 or so clones, about 87% of them detected once, and over 6.5% sits in the top ten. In the case of this clone: Its matching antigen is unknown.

The receptor comes from an adult in good health. Specimen: peripheral blood, collected on day 0 of AZD1222 vaccination.

The chain's CDR3 is CASSPERGPSYEQYF. As DNA, the CDR3 is TGTGCCAGCAGCCCGGAGAGGGGTCCCTCCTACGAGCAGTACTTC. This rearrangement joins TRBV11-2 to TRBJ2-7; D is perhaps TRBD1 or TRBD2 (5 bases each). Germline V gene data show CDR1 as SGHAT and CDR2 as FQNNGV. The V gene lost 5 bases and the J gene lost 0 bases, with 14 bases spanning the gap. This CDR3 has 15 amino acids.